The T cell receptor beta chain under discussion was sequenced for a study of CD8+ T cells in alopecia areata. Isolated RNA was reverse transcribed into cDNA used as the sequencing template. Repertoires were generated with immunoSEQ multiplex PCR, while TCRdb's copy carries only in-frame clones and drops some. The sample includes 110,000 to 150,000 clones, 70% to 90% of them seen just once. Study-level points and caveats: Higher clonality and more expanded CD8+ clones appeared in lesional than normal scalp.

The treatment was: oral pan-JAK inhibitor, 5-10 mg twice daily. Peripheral blood and lesional scalp punch biopsies were taken from alopecia areata patients. The sorting of PBMCs gave CD4+ and CD8+ T cells. Notes on this clone: Its matching antigen is unknown.

After removal of 7 bases from V and 0 bases from J, the junction contained 10 bases not matched to a gene. Germline assignment: CDR1 SGHNT and CDR2 YYREEE (reference sequence). CDR3 length: 16 residues. Specimen: CD8+ T cells sorted from blood, collected at week 4, from a patient treated with tofacitinib. The clonotype originates from a human donor with alopecia areata. The J gene is TRBJ2-3, the V gene TRBV5-4, with 8 bases lining up with TRBD2. The CDR3 sequence: CASVPSSGASTDTQYF. DNA for the CDR3: TGTGCCAGCGTCCCCAGTAGCGGGGCTAGCACAGATACGCAGTATTTT.